Listed below are T cell receptor beta chains from one sample, sequenced in a study of T cells in Graves' hyperthyroidism and ophthalmopathy. TCRdb ran MiXCR on the multiplex PCR reads and lists one entry per CDR3 protein. The sample contains approximately 400,000 distinct CDR3 sequences, about 14% of which appear only once. Sample: blood. The receptors were sampled from a woman aged 25 to 39 with Graves' ophthalmopathy. Each CDR3 is given with its conserved first and last residue. A D gene is named only where the DNA matches it firmly. Rows give clone size only sometimes, using once, few, many, or a class for an expanded clone.

J gene | clone size | D gene | V gene | CDR3 protein | CDR3 DNA
TRBJ1-3 | many | . | TRBV3-1 | CASSQEATGNTIYF | TGTGCCAGCAGCCAAGAGGCTACTGGAAACACCATATATTTT
TRBJ1-4 | many | TRBD1 | TRBV20-1 | CSASPRDRGSEKLFF | TGCAGTGCTAGCCCTCGGGACAGGGGGAGTGAAAAACTGTTTTTT
TRBJ1-1 | many | . | TRBV28 | CAINQSGHMNTEAFF | TGTGCCATCAACCAATCGGGACATATGAACACTGAAGCTTTCTTT
TRBJ1-1 | many | . | TRBV15 | CATSRERRMNTEAFF | TGTGCCACCAGCAGAGAACGTCGGATGAACACTGAAGCTTTCTTT
TRBJ2-7 | few | . | TRBV29-1 | CSVAPFRGPSYEQYF | TGCAGCGTTGCCCCGTTCCGAGGGCCATCCTACGAGCAGTACTTC
TRBJ1-4 | many | . | TRBV6-1 | CASILISGPRWTNEKLFF | TGTGCCAGCATCCTGATCTCGGGACCCAGGTGGACTAATGAAAAACTGTTTTTT
TRBJ2-2 | many | TRBD2 | TRBV18 | CASSPLLAGETGELFF | TGTGCCAGCTCACCACTTTTAGCGGGGGAGACCGGGGAGCTGTTTTTT
TRBJ1-1 | many | TRBD1 | TRBV30 | CAWSDVDRVDTEAFF | TGTGCCTGGAGTGATGTGGACAGGGTGGACACTGAAGCTTTCTTT
TRBJ2-7 | many | . | TRBV30 | CAWGTGTAVGHEQYF | TGTGCCTGGGGAACCGGGACCGCCGTAGGCCACGAGCAGTACTTC
TRBJ1-6 | many | TRBD1 | TRBV28 | CATSSAARTGDNSPLHF | TGTGCCACCTCTTCTGCCGCCCGGACAGGCGACAATTCACCCCTCCACTTT
TRBJ1-1 | many | . | TRBV20-1 | CSARDRPTRTDTEAFF | TGCAGTGCTAGAGACCGACCCACCAGGACGGACACTGAAGCTTTCTTT
TRBJ1-1 | many | TRBD1 | TRBV6-1 | CASTLTRGQGAGGTEAFF | TGTGCCAGCACCCTGACTAGAGGACAGGGGGCCGGGGGGACTGAAGCTTTCTTT
TRBJ1-5 | many | . | TRBV27 | CASRQGVNQPQHF | TGTGCCAGCAGACAGGGTGTCAATCAGCCCCAGCATTTT
TRBJ1-5 | . | . | TRBV27 | CASSLVGLRNQPQHF | TGTGCCAGCAGCCTCGTGGGGCTACGCAATCAGCCCCAGCATTTT
TRBJ1-2 | many | . | TRBV12-3/TRBV12-4 | CASSLVQVGYGYTF | TGTGCCAGCAGTTTGGTCCAGGTGGGCTATGGCTACACCTTC